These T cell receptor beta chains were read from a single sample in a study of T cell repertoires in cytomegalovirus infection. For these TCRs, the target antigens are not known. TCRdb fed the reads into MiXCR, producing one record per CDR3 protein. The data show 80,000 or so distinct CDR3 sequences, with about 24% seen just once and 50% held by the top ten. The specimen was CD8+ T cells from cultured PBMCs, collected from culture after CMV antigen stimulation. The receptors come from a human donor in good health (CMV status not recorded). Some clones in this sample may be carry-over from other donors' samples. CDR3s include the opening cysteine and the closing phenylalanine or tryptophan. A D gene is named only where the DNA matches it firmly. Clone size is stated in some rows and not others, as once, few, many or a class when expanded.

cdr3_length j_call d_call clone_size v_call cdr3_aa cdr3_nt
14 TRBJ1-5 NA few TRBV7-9 CASSLSRSNQPQHF TGTGCCAGCAGCTTAAGTCGGAGCAATCAGCCCCAGCATTTT
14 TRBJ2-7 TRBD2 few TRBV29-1 CSVGLAGDSYEQYF TGCAGCGTTGGATTAGCGGGTGACTCCTACGAGCAGTACTTC
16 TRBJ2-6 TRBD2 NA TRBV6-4 CASSDLAGSGANVLTF TGTGCCAGCAGTGATCTAGCGGGCTCTGGGGCCAACGTCCTGACTTTC
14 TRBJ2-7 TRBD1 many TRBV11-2 CASSIQTGAYEQYF TGTGCCAGCAGCATACAGACAGGGGCGTACGAGCAGTACTTC
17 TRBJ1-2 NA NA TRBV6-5 CASSLVKPSFSNYGYTF TGTGCCAGCAGCCTCGTTAAACCCAGCTTTTCTAACTATGGCTACACCTTC
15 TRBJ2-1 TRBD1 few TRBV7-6 CASTGTGGQYNEQFF TGTGCCAGCACAGGAACAGGGGGCCAGTACAATGAGCAGTTCTTC
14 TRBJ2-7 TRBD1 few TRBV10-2 CASNTGGLTSEQYF TGCGCCAGCAATACAGGGGGCTTAACTTCCGAGCAGTACTTC
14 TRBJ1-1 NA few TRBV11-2 CASSLAEGRSEAFF TGTGCCAGCAGCTTAGCTGAGGGACGGAGCGAAGCTTTCTTT
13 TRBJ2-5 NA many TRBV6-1 CASSEALKETQYF TGTGCCAGCAGTGAAGCCCTCAAAGAGACCCAGTACTTC
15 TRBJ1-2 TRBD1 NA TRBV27 CASSWSRGGRDGYTF TGTGCCAGCAGCTGGAGCAGGGGGGGTCGCGATGGCTACACCTTC
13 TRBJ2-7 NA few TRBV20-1 CSAAGGADYEQYF TGCAGTGCTGCCGGTGGAGCGGACTACGAGCAGTACTTC
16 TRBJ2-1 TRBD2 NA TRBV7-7 CASSLASGAGRDEQFF TGTGCCAGCAGCTTAGCGAGTGGGGCAGGGAGGGATGAGCAGTTCTTC
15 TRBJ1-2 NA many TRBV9 CASSANQQGPYGYTF TGTGCCAGCAGCGCCAACCAACAGGGCCCCTATGGCTACACCTTC
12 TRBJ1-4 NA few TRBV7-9 CASSPAGEKLFF TGTGCCAGCTCCCCCGCGGGGGAAAAACTGTTTTTT
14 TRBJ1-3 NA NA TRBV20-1 CSARGRSSGNTIYF TGCAGTGCTAGAGGGAGGTCCTCGGGAAACACCATATATTTT
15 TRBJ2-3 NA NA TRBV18 CASSLWGRVSDTQYF TGTGCCAGCTCACTCTGGGGCCGGGTTTCAGATACGCAGTATTTT
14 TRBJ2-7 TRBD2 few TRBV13 CASSMGTSPYEQYF TGTGCCAGCAGCATGGGGACTAGCCCCTACGAGCAGTACTTC
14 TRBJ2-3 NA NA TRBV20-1 CSARGGVGTDTQYF TGCAGTGCTAGGGGCGGGGTCGGGACAGATACGCAGTATTTT
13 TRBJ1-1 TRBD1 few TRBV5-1 CASRGDSGAEAFF TGCGCCAGCAGAGGGGACAGTGGAGCTGAAGCTTTCTTT
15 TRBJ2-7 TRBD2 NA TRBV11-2 CASSLVLAETYEQYF TGTGCCAGCAGCTTAGTACTAGCGGAAACCTACGAGCAGTACTTC
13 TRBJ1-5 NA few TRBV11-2 CASAPGREQPQHF TGTGCCAGCGCGCCGGGGAGGGAGCAGCCCCAGCATTTT
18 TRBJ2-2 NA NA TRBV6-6 CASSYTVAGRGNTGELFF TGTGCCAGCAGTTATACGGTGGCAGGAAGGGGAAACACCGGGGAGCTGTTTTTT
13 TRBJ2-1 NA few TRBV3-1 CASSQASYNEQFF TGTGCCAGCAGCCAAGCGTCCTACAATGAGCAGTTCTTC
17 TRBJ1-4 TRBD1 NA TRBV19 CASSWWDSIATNEKLFF TGTGCCAGTAGTTGGTGGGACAGCATAGCAACTAATGAAAAACTGTTTTTT
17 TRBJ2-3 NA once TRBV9 CASSERGGARKTDTQYF TGTGCCAGCAGCGAGAGGGGGGGGGCTCGAAAAACAGATACGCAGTATTTT
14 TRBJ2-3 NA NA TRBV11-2 CASSLVRGTDTQYF TGTGCCAGCAGCTTAGTCCGGGGCACAGATACGCAGTATTTT
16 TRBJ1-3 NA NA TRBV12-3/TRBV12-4 CASSFLPDASGNTIYF TGTGCCAGCAGTTTCCTTCCGGATGCCTCTGGAAACACCATATATTTT
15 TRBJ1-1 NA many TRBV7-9 CASSPRGKGYTEAFF TGTGCCAGCAGCCCACGGGGGAAGGGGTACACTGAAGCTTTCTTT
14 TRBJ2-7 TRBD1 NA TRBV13 CASSARDRAYEQYF TGTGCCAGCAGCGCGCGGGACAGGGCCTACGAGCAGTACTTC